This is a list of T cell receptor beta chains from one sample in a study of blood T cells in healthy people across ages. TCRdb re-analysed the 5' RACE reads in MiXCR, keeping a single row per CDR3 protein. The table shows some 1.6 million distinct CDR3 sequences, with roughly 32% occurring only once. The sequencing sample was made of blood. The source of these receptors is a woman in her 30s in good health. Each CDR3 is given with its conserved first and last residue. A D gene is named only where the DNA matches it firmly. Only part of the rows carry a size: once, few, many, or a class if the clone is expanded.

clone_size: -; j_call: TRBJ1-5; d_call: TRBD1; v_call: TRBV3-1; cdr3_aa: CASSQAGTGISPQHF; cdr3_nt: TGTGCCAGCAGCCAAGCCGGGACAGGGATTTCGCCCCAGCATTTT
clone_size: few; j_call: TRBJ2-5; d_call: -; v_call: TRBV7-6; cdr3_aa: CASSSQVGSTGRGAMGQYF; cdr3_nt: TGTGCCAGCAGCTCTCAAGTAGGGAGTACGGGCAGGGGTGCCATGGGGCAGTACTTC
clone_size: -; j_call: TRBJ2-3; d_call: -; v_call: TRBV24-1; cdr3_aa: CATSPSTLRDTQYF; cdr3_nt: TGTGCCACCAGTCCTTCTACCTTGCGAGATACGCAGTATTTT
clone_size: -; j_call: TRBJ1-2; d_call: -; v_call: TRBV5-1; cdr3_aa: CASSLDLTGRNYGYTF; cdr3_nt: TGCGCCAGCAGCTTGGACCTTACAGGGAGAAACTATGGCTACACCTTC
clone_size: few; j_call: TRBJ2-7; d_call: TRBD1; v_call: TRBV7-9; cdr3_aa: CASSYRGTYEQYF; cdr3_nt: TGTGCCAGCAGCTACAGGGGAACCTACGAGCAGTACTTC
clone_size: -; j_call: TRBJ2-5; d_call: -; v_call: TRBV29-1; cdr3_aa: CSVLSPGSGQYF; cdr3_nt: TGCAGCGTTCTGTCCCCCGGATCCGGGCAGTACTTC
clone_size: once; j_call: TRBJ2-3; d_call: TRBD1; v_call: TRBV18; cdr3_aa: CASSPAGQGTDTQYF; cdr3_nt: TGTGCCAGCTCACCAGCGGGACAGGGGACAGATACGCAGTATTTT
clone_size: -; j_call: TRBJ1-2; d_call: TRBD1; v_call: TRBV6-1; cdr3_aa: CACSIRRGQGYGYTF; cdr3_nt: TGTGCCTGCAGTATACGGCGGGGACAGGGCTATGGCTACACCTTC
clone_size: few; j_call: TRBJ1-1; d_call: -; v_call: TRBV20-1; cdr3_aa: CSATSGRGLLNTEAFF; cdr3_nt: TGCAGTGCTACCTCGGGCAGGGGACTTCTGAACACTGAAGCTTTCTTT
clone_size: few; j_call: TRBJ2-7; d_call: -; v_call: TRBV3-1; cdr3_aa: CASSQGVPTSSYEQYF; cdr3_nt: TGTGCCAGCAGCCAAGGGGTACCGACGAGCTCCTACGAGCAGTACTTC
clone_size: many; j_call: TRBJ2-4; d_call: TRBD2; v_call: TRBV4-1; cdr3_aa: CASSQDARIAGAKNIQYF; cdr3_nt: TGCGCCAGCAGCCAAGATGCGCGAATAGCGGGAGCCAAAAACATTCAGTACTTC
clone_size: -; j_call: TRBJ1-5; d_call: TRBD1; v_call: TRBV6-1; cdr3_aa: CASRPGATGVLSQPQHF; cdr3_nt: TGTGCCAGCCGTCCCGGAGCGACAGGGGTCCTCAGTCAGCCCCAGCATTTT
clone_size: -; j_call: TRBJ2-5; d_call: -; v_call: TRBV18; cdr3_aa: CASSRGVWSEETQYF; cdr3_nt: TGTGCCAGCTCACGGGGAGTTTGGTCAGAAGAGACCCAGTACTTC
clone_size: few; j_call: TRBJ2-5; d_call: TRBD2; v_call: TRBV9; cdr3_aa: CASNPSGGYGETQYF; cdr3_nt: TGTGCCAGCAACCCCAGCGGGGGGTATGGGGAGACCCAGTACTTC
clone_size: -; j_call: TRBJ2-7; d_call: -; v_call: TRBV3-1; cdr3_aa: CASSQGPSGEYEQYF; cdr3_nt: TGTGCCAGCAGCCAAGGGCCCTCGGGGGAATACGAGCAGTACTTC
clone_size: -; j_call: TRBJ1-5; d_call: -; v_call: TRBV4-1; cdr3_aa: CASSQMGGSKQPQHF; cdr3_nt: TGCGCCAGCAGCCAGATGGGGGGGAGCAAGCAGCCCCAGCATTTT
clone_size: -; j_call: TRBJ2-7; d_call: TRBD1; v_call: TRBV3-1; cdr3_aa: CASSPGQGIGEQYF; cdr3_nt: TGTGCCAGCAGCCCGGGACAGGGGATAGGGGAGCAGTACTTC
clone_size: many; j_call: TRBJ2-5; d_call: TRBD2; v_call: TRBV10-3; cdr3_aa: CATEAGAQETQYF; cdr3_nt: TGTGCCACAGAAGCGGGAGCTCAGGAGACCCAGTACTTC
clone_size: once; j_call: TRBJ2-3; d_call: -; v_call: TRBV3-1; cdr3_aa: CASSHALTYADTQYF; cdr3_nt: TGTGCCAGCAGCCATGCCCTGACATACGCAGATACGCAGTATTTT
clone_size: once; j_call: TRBJ1-2; d_call: -; v_call: TRBV9; cdr3_aa: CASSAPPGDGDGYTF; cdr3_nt: TGTGCCAGCAGCGCCCCGCCAGGGGATGGTGATGGCTACACCTTC
clone_size: few; j_call: TRBJ2-1; d_call: -; v_call: TRBV6-1; cdr3_aa: CASIGFPDPNEQFF; cdr3_nt: TGTGCCAGCATCGGGTTTCCAGACCCCAATGAGCAGTTCTTC
clone_size: few; j_call: TRBJ2-1; d_call: -; v_call: TRBV3-1; cdr3_aa: CASSQRGSGGYNEQFF; cdr3_nt: TGTGCCAGCAGCCAGAGGGGGTCGGGAGGATACAATGAGCAGTTCTTC
clone_size: -; j_call: TRBJ1-1; d_call: -; v_call: TRBV7-7; cdr3_aa: CASSRGYNTEAFF; cdr3_nt: TGTGCCAGCAGCAGAGGTTATAACACTGAAGCTTTCTTT
clone_size: few; j_call: TRBJ1-2; d_call: -; v_call: TRBV24-1; cdr3_aa: CATSQRGLYGYTF; cdr3_nt: TGTGCCACCAGTCAGAGAGGACTCTATGGCTACACCTTC
clone_size: -; j_call: TRBJ2-3; d_call: -; v_call: TRBV20-1; cdr3_aa: CSAPPGFSGIHTQYF; cdr3_nt: TGCAGTGCGCCACCGGGATTCTCCGGGATTCACACGCAGTATTTT
clone_size: -; j_call: TRBJ2-7; d_call: TRBD2; v_call: TRBV27; cdr3_aa: CASSLAGVASYEQYF; cdr3_nt: TGTGCCAGCAGTCTAGCGGGAGTGGCCTCCTACGAGCAGTACTTC
clone_size: -; j_call: TRBJ2-1; d_call: -; v_call: TRBV11-2; cdr3_aa: CASSQAFSSYNEQFF; cdr3_nt: TGTGCCAGCAGCCAGGCATTTAGCTCCTACAATGAGCAGTTCTTC
clone_size: few; j_call: TRBJ2-7; d_call: -; v_call: TRBV21-1; cdr3_aa: CASSKGRGQSYEQYF; cdr3_nt: TGTGCCAGCAGCAAAGGACGGGGACAGTCCTACGAGCAGTACTTC
clone_size: few; j_call: TRBJ2-5; d_call: -; v_call: TRBV7-2; cdr3_aa: CASSSLLVETQYF; cdr3_nt: TGTGCCAGCAGCTCGCTTTTGGTGGAGACCCAGTACTTC
clone_size: few; j_call: TRBJ2-3; d_call: -; v_call: TRBV4-1; cdr3_aa: CASSPSRGGPYTDTQYF; cdr3_nt: TGCGCCAGCAGCCCCTCGAGGGGGGGGCCCTACACAGATACGCAGTATTTT
clone_size: few; j_call: TRBJ2-1; d_call: TRBD2; v_call: TRBV6-4; cdr3_aa: CASRTSGGGGEQFF; cdr3_nt: TGTGCCAGCAGGACTAGCGGGGGGGGAGGTGAGCAGTTCTTC
clone_size: few; j_call: TRBJ2-3; d_call: -; v_call: TRBV13; cdr3_aa: CASSEDISDTQYF; cdr3_nt: TGTGCCAGCAGCGAAGACATTTCGGATACGCAGTATTTT
clone_size: -; j_call: TRBJ2-7; d_call: TRBD1; v_call: TRBV20-1; cdr3_aa: CSARGTELYEQYF; cdr3_nt: TGCAGTGCTAGGGGGACAGAGCTCTACGAGCAGTACTTC
clone_size: few; j_call: TRBJ2-4; d_call: -; v_call: TRBV11-2; cdr3_aa: CASSLRRTDIQYF; cdr3_nt: TGTGCCAGCAGCTTGAGGAGGACGGACATTCAGTACTTC
clone_size: few; j_call: TRBJ1-1; d_call: TRBD1; v_call: TRBV9; cdr3_aa: CASSVASGGGGMLKAFF; cdr3_nt: TGTGCCAGCAGCGTAGCATCAGGGGGCGGCGGTATGTTGAAAGCTTTCTTT
clone_size: -; j_call: TRBJ2-2; d_call: -; v_call: TRBV6-4; cdr3_aa: CASSAGAAGELFF; cdr3_nt: TGTGCCAGCAGTGCAGGAGCCGCCGGGGAGCTGTTTTTT
clone_size: -; j_call: TRBJ2-1; d_call: TRBD2; v_call: TRBV6-5; cdr3_aa: CASSPGLASQNQQFF; cdr3_nt: TGTGCCAGCAGTCCGGGACTAGCGAGTCAAAATCAGCAGTTCTTC
clone_size: few; j_call: TRBJ2-2; d_call: TRBD2; v_call: TRBV27; cdr3_aa: CASSPWGLADNTGELFF; cdr3_nt: TGTGCCAGCAGCCCCTGGGGACTAGCTGATAACACCGGGGAGCTGTTTTTT
clone_size: once; j_call: TRBJ2-2; d_call: -; v_call: TRBV6-2/TRBV6-3; cdr3_aa: CASSHPGELFF; cdr3_nt: TGTGCCAGCAGTCATCCCGGGGAGCTGTTTTTT
clone_size: -; j_call: TRBJ1-1; d_call: -; v_call: TRBV12-3/TRBV12-4; cdr3_aa: CASSHRDGGAFF; cdr3_nt: TGTGCCAGCAGCCACAGGGACGGTGGAGCTTTCTTT
clone_size: many; j_call: TRBJ2-7; d_call: -; v_call: TRBV5-1; cdr3_aa: CASSLLQGYEQYF; cdr3_nt: TGCGCCAGCAGCTTGCTGCAGGGGTACGAGCAGTACTTC
clone_size: -; j_call: TRBJ1-5; d_call: TRBD1; v_call: TRBV29-1; cdr3_aa: CSVTQGANNQPQHF; cdr3_nt: TGCAGCGTCACCCAGGGGGCCAACAATCAGCCCCAGCATTTT
clone_size: -; j_call: TRBJ2-5; d_call: -; v_call: TRBV6-5; cdr3_aa: CASSYTRQETQYF; cdr3_nt: TGTGCCAGCAGTTACACCAGACAAGAGACCCAGTACTTC
clone_size: -; j_call: TRBJ1-5; d_call: -; v_call: TRBV14; cdr3_aa: CASSPLGFGQPQHF; cdr3_nt: TGTGCCAGCAGCCCTCTTGGGTTTGGTCAGCCCCAGCATTTT
clone_size: -; j_call: TRBJ2-1; d_call: -; v_call: TRBV3-1; cdr3_aa: CASSPSTGVYEQFF; cdr3_nt: TGTGCCAGCAGCCCCTCGACGGGAGTGTATGAGCAGTTCTTC
clone_size: few; j_call: TRBJ2-7; d_call: TRBD1; v_call: TRBV2; cdr3_aa: CASTLMTGLEQYF; cdr3_nt: TGTGCCAGCACCCTGATGACAGGGCTCGAGCAGTACTTC
clone_size: -; j_call: TRBJ1-4; d_call: TRBD1; v_call: TRBV12-3/TRBV12-4; cdr3_aa: CASGSTGTNEKLFF; cdr3_nt: TGTGCCAGCGGATCGACAGGGACTAATGAAAAACTGTTTTTT
clone_size: -; j_call: TRBJ1-2; d_call: -; v_call: TRBV9; cdr3_aa: CASSGADNYGYTF; cdr3_nt: TGTGCCAGCAGCGGGGCAGATAACTATGGCTACACCTTC
clone_size: few; j_call: TRBJ2-3; d_call: TRBD1; v_call: TRBV12-3/TRBV12-4; cdr3_aa: CASSLYRAGGMIGDTDTQYF; cdr3_nt: TGTGCCAGCAGTCTCTATCGGGCAGGGGGTATGATTGGGGACACGGATACGCAGTATTTT
clone_size: -; j_call: TRBJ2-1; d_call: -; v_call: TRBV27; cdr3_aa: CASSLFSGPLNEQFF; cdr3_nt: TGTGCCAGCAGTCTCTTCTCAGGTCCCCTTAATGAGCAGTTCTTC
clone_size: -; j_call: TRBJ2-6; d_call: -; v_call: TRBV5-1; cdr3_aa: CASSLEGQFSGANVLTF; cdr3_nt: TGCGCCAGCAGCTTGGAGGGACAATTCTCTGGGGCCAACGTCCTGACTTTC
clone_size: -; j_call: TRBJ2-7; d_call: -; v_call: TRBV6-5; cdr3_aa: CASSALVGGGEQYF; cdr3_nt: TGTGCCAGCAGTGCCCTTGTTGGGGGAGGCGAGCAGTACTTC
clone_size: -; j_call: TRBJ2-7; d_call: -; v_call: TRBV28; cdr3_aa: CASSFGGGTFNEQYF; cdr3_nt: TGTGCCAGCAGTTTTGGGGGAGGAACGTTTAACGAGCAGTACTTC
clone_size: -; j_call: TRBJ2-7; d_call: -; v_call: TRBV5-1; cdr3_aa: CASSLDSLDLYNEQYF; cdr3_nt: TGCGCCAGCAGCTTGGACTCTTTGGACCTATACAATGAGCAGTACTTC
clone_size: many; j_call: TRBJ2-1; d_call: TRBD2; v_call: TRBV27; cdr3_aa: CASSPTSGIYNEQFF; cdr3_nt: TGTGCCAGCAGTCCGACTAGCGGGATTTACAATGAGCAGTTCTTC